The clone carrying this TCR beta chain has only a few counts. Antigen: not known. The sample originates from a study of early T cells in non-severe SARS-CoV-2 infection. The overall study: RNA in bulk from unsorted whole blood was sequenced, and chains were unpaired.

The CDR3 covers 15 residues. The J segment lost 5 bases and the V segment lost 3 bases, leaving 4 bases of the junction unmatched. Germline values: CDR1 MNHEY, CDR2 SVGAGI. Molecules of cDNA were individually given unique molecular identifiers that were attached to them. TCRdb used MiXCR to reprocess the 5' RACE reads, holding one entry per CDR3 protein. The table includes around 22,000 distinct CDR3 sequences, 3.6% detected once. Study-level findings and limits: Private and CD4 specificities were missed by VDJdb matching, skewed to anti-spike CD8.

The chain couples TRBV6-5 to TRBJ2-2; 9 bases map to TRBD1. This TCR was sampled from an adult who was a healthcare worker with PCR-confirmed SARS-CoV-2 infection or an uninfected control (not recorded which). The sequenced material came from whole blood. The CDR3 DNA reads as TGTGCCAGCAGTTATCGGACAGGGGTGACCGGGGAGCTGTTTTTT. This codes for CASSYRTGVTGELFF.